The 11 T cell receptor beta chains below come from one sample, sequenced in a study of blood T cell repertoires in COVID-19. Generated by immunoSEQ multiplex PCR, the TCRdb table keeps only in-frame clones and is missing some. The sample includes 240,000 or so clones, over 75% of them seen just once. Sample: peripheral blood. The receptors derive from a man between 25 and 39 years old who had recovered from COVID-19.

This clone occurred a few times. This sample also contains other DNA sequences that code for the same CDR3. The chain employs TRBV5-1 and TRBJ2-5, with 8 bases identical to TRBD2. Germline CDR1 reads SGHRS; CDR2 reads YFSETQ. The ends lost 4 bases at V and 5 bases at J; junction bases unmatched: 7. The CDR3 runs 14 residues. CDR3 in amino acids: CASSVGGARETQYF. CDR3 bases: TGCGCCAGCAGCGTCGGGGGGGCTCGGGAGACCCAGTACTTC.

The chain joins TRBV20-1 to TRBJ2-1; perhaps TRBD1 as D (6 bases). Per the germline V gene, CDR1 is DFQATT and CDR2 is SNEGSKA (reference sequence). This CDR3 contains 11 residues. Trimming took off 7 bases at V and 5 bases at J, with 9 bases between the two ends. CDR3 amino acids: CSVAGDNEQFF. In DNA form, the CDR3 reads TGCAGTGTTGCAGGGGACAATGAGCAGTTCTTC.

The table lists this clone with a few counts. The rearrangement links TRBV19 to TRBJ1-5; unclear D gene. Germline V gene lookup returns CDR1 LNHDA and CDR2 SQIVND (reference sequence). This CDR3 region has 15 residues. Trimming pared 7 bases from V and 6 bases from J, leaving 19 bases between. CDR3 sequence: CASTPPGEVSQPQHF. CDR3 coding DNA: TGTGCCAGTACCCCACCCGGCGAGGTCAGTCAGCCCCAGCATTTT.

This clone was seen once. The chain combines TRBV18 with TRBJ2-1, with 7 bases matching TRBD1. The CDR3 has 16 amino acids. Germline V lookup: CDR1 KGHSH, CDR2 LQKENI. The ends lost 3 bases at V and 5 bases at J; junction bases unmatched: 10. The CDR3 nucleotides read TGTGCCAGCTCACCTCCGGGGACAGACGCCGACAATGAGCAGTTCTTC. Translated: CASSPPGTDADNEQFF.

With regard to this clone: A junction boundary mismatches the germline segment, possibly from a read error. The chain is built from TRBV14 and TRBJ1-1, with D perhaps TRBD1 (5 bases). The germline V gene encodes CDR1 SGHDN and CDR2 FVKESK. The CDR3 is made up of 13 amino acids. The CDR3 DNA follows: TGTGCCAGCAGTCAAGATCGAGACAGTGAAGCTTTCTTT. Its translation: CASSQDRDSEAFF.

The gene calls are TRBV7-8 and TRBJ1-2; D perhaps matches TRBD1 (5 bases). There are 16 residues in the CDR3. V was trimmed by 5 bases and J by 3 bases, leaving 19 bases between them. Germline loops: CDR1 SGHVS, CDR2 FQNEAQ. The CDR3 DNA reads as TGTGCCAGCAGCGCCAGTTCCAGGGATTTACACTATGGCTACACCTTC. Translation gives CASSASSRDLHYGYTF.

CDR3: CASSLAEDHTEAFF. For the CDR3, the DNA is TGTGCCAGCAGCTTGGCGGAGGATCACACTGAAGCTTTCTTT. V and J are TRBV5-4 and TRBJ1-1; D is ambiguous. This CDR3 comprises 14 residues. Germline V gene lookup returns CDR1 SGHNT and CDR2 YYREEE (reference sequence). With 0 bases removed from V and 3 bases from J, the gap between germline ends came to 9 bases.

CDR3 nucleotide sequence: TGTGCCAGCAACGAAGGGAGGGTTAACACTGAAGCTTTCTTT. It is translated as CASNEGRVNTEAFF. The chain combines TRBV6-5 with TRBJ1-1, with D hard to call. Trimming removed 7 bases at V and 2 bases at J, with 14 bases between. The CDR3 loop spans 14 amino acids. Per the germline V gene, CDR1 is MNHEY and CDR2 is SVGAGI.

The V call is TRBV7-9, the J call TRBJ2-7; possibly TRBD1 for D (5 bases). CDR3 length: 11 amino acids. The germline V gene has CDR1 SEHNR and CDR2 FQNEAQ (reference sequence). V lost 4 bases to trimming and J lost 10 bases, with 11 bases between them. The CDR3 region has the DNA TGTGCCAGCAGCTCCGACAGAATACAGTACTTC. Its protein is CASSSDRIQYF.

The rearrangement links TRBV11-2 to TRBJ2-5; TRBD2 matches 7 bases. The CDR3 length is 14 residues. V dropped 5 bases and J dropped 2; count of bases not matched to a gene: 5. Germline loops: CDR1 SGHAT, CDR2 FQNNGV. Here the CDR3 reads CASSQERGQETQYF. The CDR3 DNA reads TGTGCCAGCAGCCAGGAGCGGGGTCAAGAGACCCAGTACTTC.

In regard to this clone: The limits of the CDR3 on the DNA are not certain, so only TCRdb's listed CDR3 is given. The rearrangement joins TRBV4-1 to TRBJ1-2; TRBD1 was called by the table and not checked on the DNA. The CDR3 is 13 amino acids long, termini counted. Per the germline V gene, CDR1 is MGHRA and CDR2 is YSYEKL. The CDR3 loop reads CASSQVGAGAVTF.